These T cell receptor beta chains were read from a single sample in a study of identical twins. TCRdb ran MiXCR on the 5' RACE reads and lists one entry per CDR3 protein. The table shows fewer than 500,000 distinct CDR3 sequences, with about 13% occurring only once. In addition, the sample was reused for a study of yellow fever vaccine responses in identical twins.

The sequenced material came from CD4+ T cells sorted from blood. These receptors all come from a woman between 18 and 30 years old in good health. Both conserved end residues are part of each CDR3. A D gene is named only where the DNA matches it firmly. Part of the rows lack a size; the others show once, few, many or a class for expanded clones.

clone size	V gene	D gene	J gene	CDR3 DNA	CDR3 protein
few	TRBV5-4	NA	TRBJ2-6	TGTGCCAGCAGCTTGTTCCGTGCGGGTGTGAACTCTGGGGCCAACGTCCTGACTTTC	CASSLFRAGVNSGANVLTF
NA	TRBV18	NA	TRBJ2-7	TGTGCCAGCTCACCCCTAGAGGGCCAGCAGTACTTC	CASSPLEGQQYF
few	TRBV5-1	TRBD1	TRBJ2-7	TGCGCCAGCAGCTTGGGACAGGGCCCCGAGCAGTACTTC	CASSLGQGPEQYF
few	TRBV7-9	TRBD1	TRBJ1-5	TGTGCCAGCAGCACCGGACAGGGAACTAATCAGCCCCAGCATTTT	CASSTGQGTNQPQHF
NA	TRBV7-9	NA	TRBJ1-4	TGTGCCAGCAGACAGACAGCCGGGGGGGAAAAACTGTTTTTT	CASRQTAGGEKLFF
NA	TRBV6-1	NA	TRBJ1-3	TGTGCCAGCAGCGCCCAGGCGGCATTCGGTAACACCATATATTTT	CASSAQAAFGNTIYF
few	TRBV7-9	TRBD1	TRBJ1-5	TGTGCCAGCAGCTTAGCCCGGGACAGTAATCAGCCCCAGCATTTT	CASSLARDSNQPQHF
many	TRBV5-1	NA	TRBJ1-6	TGCGCCAGCAGCTTGGGGACAGTCAATAATTCACCCCTCCACTTT	CASSLGTVNNSPLHF
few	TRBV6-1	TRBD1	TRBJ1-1	TGTGCCAGCAGTCCAATCTCGGGACAGGGCTGGAATGAAGCTTTCTTT	CASSPISGQGWNEAFF
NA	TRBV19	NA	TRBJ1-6	TGTGCCAGTAGTCTCCCCGGACTCGGTAATTCACCCCTCCACTTT	CASSLPGLGNSPLHF
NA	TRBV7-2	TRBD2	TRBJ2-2	TGTGCCAGCAGCTTCGGACGCGGGGGGGGCGGGGAGCTGTTTTTT	CASSFGRGGGGELFF
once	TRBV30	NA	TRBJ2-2	TGTGCCTGGAGTGTGGAGGAGCTGAAGAACACCGGGGAGCTGTTTTTT	CAWSVEELKNTGELFF
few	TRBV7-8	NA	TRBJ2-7	TGTGCCAGCAGCTTAGCGGGACTCCCAGGGGCGGGCGAGCAGTACTTC	CASSLAGLPGAGEQYF
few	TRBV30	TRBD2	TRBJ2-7	TGTGCCTGGAGTCCGGACAGGGGCGTCGGACTAGCGGGAGTTCGCGAGCAGTACTTC	CAWSPDRGVGLAGVREQYF
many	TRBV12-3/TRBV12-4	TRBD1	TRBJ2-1	TGTGCCAGCAGTTTAGTGGGGGACAGGGGATACAATGAGCAGTTCTTC	CASSLVGDRGYNEQFF
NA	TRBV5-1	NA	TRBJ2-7	TGCGCCAGCAGCTTTGGTGGAACAGCCTCCTACGAGCAGTACTTC	CASSFGGTASYEQYF
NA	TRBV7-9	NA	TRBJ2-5	TGTGCCAGCAGGACGACCAAAACTGCGGAGACCCAGTACTTC	CASRTTKTAETQYF
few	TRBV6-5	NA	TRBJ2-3	TGTGCCAGCAGTTATTCCAACATAAAAAATACGCAGTATTTT	CASSYSNIKNTQYF
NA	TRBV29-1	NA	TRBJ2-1	TGCAGCGCCGCTCTAGCACAAAAAGCTTACAATGAGCAGTTCTTC	CSAALAQKAYNEQFF
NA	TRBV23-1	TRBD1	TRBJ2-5	TGCGCCCAGTGGTTCGTCGGGGCAGGACAGGGGCCCCAGACTAAGGAGACCCAGTACTTC	CAQWFVGAGQGPQTKETQYF
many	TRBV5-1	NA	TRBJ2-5	TGCGCCAGCAGCTTGGCCCAGGGAGTGGGAAAAGAGACCCAGTACTTC	CASSLAQGVGKETQYF
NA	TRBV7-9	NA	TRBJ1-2	TGTGCCAGCAGCGCGCGGACGGGGAATGGCTACACCTTC	CASSARTGNGYTF
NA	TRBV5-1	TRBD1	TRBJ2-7	TGCGCCAGCAGCTTGGTTCCCCCGGGACAGGTCTCCTACGAGCAGTACTTC	CASSLVPPGQVSYEQYF
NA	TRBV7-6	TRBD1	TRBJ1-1	TGTGCCAGCAGCTCTGGGACAGGGGACACTGAAGCTTTCTTT	CASSSGTGDTEAFF
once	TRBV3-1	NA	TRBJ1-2	TGTGCCAGCAGCCAAGATTGGGCAGCCAACTATGGCTACACCTTC	CASSQDWAANYGYTF
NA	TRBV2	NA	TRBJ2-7	TGTGCCAGCAGTGAACCTCCAGGAGGGAATGTACGCGTGCAGTACTTC	CASSEPPGGNVRVQYF
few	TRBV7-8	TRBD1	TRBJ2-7	TGTGCCAGCAGCTTAGGGCAGGGGGCTGGACCCTACGAGCAGTACTTC	CASSLGQGAGPYEQYF
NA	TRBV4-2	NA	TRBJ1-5	TGTGCCAGCAGCCAAGAGGCGGGGGGATCGGATCAGCCCCAGCATTTT	CASSQEAGGSDQPQHF
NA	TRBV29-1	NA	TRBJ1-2	TGCAGCGGAGGGACGGGGGGCTATGGCTACACCTTC	CSGGTGGYGYTF
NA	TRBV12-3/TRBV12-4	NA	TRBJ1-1	TGTGCCAGCAGTCCTCAGGGGAGGGGTCTTATGAACACTGAAGCTTTCTTT	CASSPQGRGLMNTEAFF
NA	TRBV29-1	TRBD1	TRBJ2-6	TGCAGCGTTGAAGATCAAGTACAGGGGCTTTTTGGGGCCAACGTCCTGACTTTC	CSVEDQVQGLFGANVLTF
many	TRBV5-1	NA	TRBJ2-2	TGTGCCAGCAGCTTTGACACCGGGGAGCTGTTTTTT	CASSFDTGELFF
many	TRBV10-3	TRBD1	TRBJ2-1	TGTGCCATCGGACAGGGTCCCCAAGGAGATGAGCAGTTCTTC	CAIGQGPQGDEQFF
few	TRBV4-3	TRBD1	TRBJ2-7	TGCGCCAGCAGCCAAGAGGGACAGGGACTCTACGAGCAGTACTTC	CASSQEGQGLYEQYF
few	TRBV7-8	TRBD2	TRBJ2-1	TGTGCCAGCAGCTTAATAACTAGCGGGCGGAATGAGCAGTTCTTC	CASSLITSGRNEQFF
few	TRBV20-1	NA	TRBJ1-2	TGCAGTGCTAGAGATGGGAGAGCAGGTCGAGCTAACTATGGCTACACCTTC	CSARDGRAGRANYGYTF
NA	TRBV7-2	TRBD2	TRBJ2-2	TGTGCCAGCAGCCCCTGGCTAGCGGGAGGTGGGGCGCTGTTTTTT	CASSPWLAGGGALFF
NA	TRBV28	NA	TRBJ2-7	TGTGCCTCGGTCCCAACAGGGACTGCCTACGAGCAGTACTTC	CASVPTGTAYEQYF
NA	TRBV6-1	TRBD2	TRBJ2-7	TGTGCCAGCAGTAGGGGACTACCCCGGGGCCTCTACGAGCAGTACTTC	CASSRGLPRGLYEQYF
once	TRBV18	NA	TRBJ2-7	TGTGCCAGCTCAGCCATTCCAGGGGTCTACGAGCAGTACTTC	CASSAIPGVYEQYF
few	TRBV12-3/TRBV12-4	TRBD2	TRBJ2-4	TGTGCCAGCAGTCATCATAGCGGGAGAAACATTCAGTACTTC	CASSHHSGRNIQYF
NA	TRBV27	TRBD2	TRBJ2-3	TGTGCCAGCAGTTTGGGCGGGGGGGCCTTCGTAGATACGCAGTATTTT	CASSLGGGAFVDTQYF
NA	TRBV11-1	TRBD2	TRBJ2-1	TGTGCCAGCAGCCCCCCCACCGCAACTAGCGGGAGAGTCGGGTCCTACAATGAGCAGTTCTTC	CASSPPTATSGRVGSYNEQFF